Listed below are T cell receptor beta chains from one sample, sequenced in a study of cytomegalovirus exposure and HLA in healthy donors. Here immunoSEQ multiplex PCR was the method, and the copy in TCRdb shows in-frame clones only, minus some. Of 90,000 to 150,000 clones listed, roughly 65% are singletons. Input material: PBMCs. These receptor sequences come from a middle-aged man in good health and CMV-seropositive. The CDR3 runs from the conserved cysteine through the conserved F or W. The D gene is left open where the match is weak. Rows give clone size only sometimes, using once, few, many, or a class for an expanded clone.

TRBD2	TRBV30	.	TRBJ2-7	CALKVKTGLAYEQYF	TGTGCCTTGAAGGTTAAAACGGGACTAGCCTACGAGCAGTACTTC
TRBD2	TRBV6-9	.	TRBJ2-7	CASSPSGAPEQYF	TGTGCCAGCAGCCCTAGCGGGGCCCCTGAGCAGTACTTC
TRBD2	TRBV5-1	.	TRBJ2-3	CASSQGAGGFTDTQYF	TGCGCCAGCAGCCAAGGGGCGGGGGGGTTCACAGATACGCAGTATTTT
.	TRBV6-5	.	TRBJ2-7	CASSPQGQGIYEQYF	TGTGCCAGCAGCCCCCAGGGTCAGGGTATCTACGAGCAGTACTTC
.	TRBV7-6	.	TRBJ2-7	CASSLTGFRHYSYEQYF	TGTGCCAGCAGCCTTACCGGGTTCCGGCACTACTCCTACGAGCAGTACTTC
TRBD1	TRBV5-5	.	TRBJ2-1	CASSYDRGRSYNEQFF	TGTGCCAGCAGTTACGACAGGGGAAGGTCCTACAATGAGCAGTTCTTC
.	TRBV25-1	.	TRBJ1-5	CASSKAGYSNQPRHF	TGTGCCAGCAGTAAAGCCGGTTATAGCAATCAGCCCCGGCATTTT
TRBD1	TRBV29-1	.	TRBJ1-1	CSVTGQGGTEAFF	TGCAGCGTAACTGGACAGGGTGGCACTGAAGCTTTCTTT
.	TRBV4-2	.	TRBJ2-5	CASSQGAGPQETQYF	TGTGCCAGCAGCCAAGGCGCGGGGCCCCAAGAGACCCAGTACTTC
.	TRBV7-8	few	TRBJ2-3	CASSLGAKTTDTQYF	TGTGCCAGCAGCTTAGGCGCTAAAACCACAGATACGCAGTATTTT
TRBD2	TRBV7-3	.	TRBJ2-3	CASSFGGGTDTQYF	TGTGCCAGCAGCTTCGGCGGGGGGACAGATACGCAGTATTTT
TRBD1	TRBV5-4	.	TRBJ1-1	CASSLPGGSEAFF	TGTGCCAGCAGCTTGCCAGGGGGCTCTGAAGCTTTCTTT
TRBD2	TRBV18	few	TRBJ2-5	CASSPPGLAQETQYF	TGTGCCAGCTCACCACCCGGACTAGCTCAAGAGACCCAGTACTTC
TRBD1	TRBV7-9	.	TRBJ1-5	CASSKGTANQPQHF	TGTGCCAGCAGCAAGGGGACAGCAAATCAGCCCCAGCATTTT
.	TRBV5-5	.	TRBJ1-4	CASTRGLEDEKLFF	TGTGCCAGCACCCGAGGTCTAGAGGATGAAAAACTGTTTTTT
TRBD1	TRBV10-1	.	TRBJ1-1	CASSGGQGALNTEAFF	TGCGCCAGCAGTGGTGGACAGGGGGCTTTGAACACTGAAGCTTTCTTT
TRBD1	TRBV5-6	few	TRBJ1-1	CASSLGSGGEAFF	TGTGCCAGCAGCTTGGGCTCAGGGGGTGAAGCTTTCTTT
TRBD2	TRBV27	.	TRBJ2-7	CASSKLAGVKYEQYF	TGTGCCAGCAGTAAACTAGCGGGAGTAAAATACGAGCAGTACTTC
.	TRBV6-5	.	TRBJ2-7	CASSLGGTSYEQYF	TGTGCCAGCAGTCTGGGGGGGACATCCTATGAGCAGTACTTC
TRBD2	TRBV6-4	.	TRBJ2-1	CASSQTSGYNEQFF	TGTGCCAGCAGTCAGACTAGCGGTTACAATGAGCAGTTCTTC
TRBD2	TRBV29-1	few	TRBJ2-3	CSVAWREVTDTQYF	TGCAGCGTTGCCTGGCGGGAGGTCACAGATACGCAGTATTTT
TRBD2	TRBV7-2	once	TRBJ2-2	CASSLERGRLNTGELFF	TGTGCCAGCAGCTTAGAGCGGGGGCGACTGAACACCGGGGAGCTGTTTTTT
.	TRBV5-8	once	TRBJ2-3	CATDQGSTDTQYF	TGTGCCACAGACCAGGGGAGCACAGATACGCAGTATTTT
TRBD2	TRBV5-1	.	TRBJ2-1	CASRKSGGHNEQFF	TGCGCCAGCCGGAAGAGCGGGGGGCACAATGAGCAGTTCTTC
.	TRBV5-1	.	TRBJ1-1	CASSLGGDTEAFF	TGCGCCAGCAGCTTGGGGGGGGACACTGAAGCTTTCTTT
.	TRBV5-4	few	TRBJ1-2	CASSGGFGYTF	TGTGCCAGCAGCGGAGGCTTTGGCTACACCTTC
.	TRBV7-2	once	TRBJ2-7	CASSLTGSGLNYEQYF	TGTGCCAGCAGCTTAACTGGGTCAGGTCTTAATTACGAGCAGTACTTC
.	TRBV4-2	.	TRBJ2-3	CASSQELARTDTQYF	TGTGCCAGCAGCCAAGAACTAGCCCGCACAGATACGCAGTATTTT
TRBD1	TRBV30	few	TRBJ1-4	CAWSTGSGQEKLFF	TGTGCCTGGAGTACGGGTTCGGGACAGGAAAAACTGTTTTTT
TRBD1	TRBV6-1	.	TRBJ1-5	CASSAGGAGPSQPQHF	TGTGCCAGCAGTGCAGGGGGCGCCGGCCCAAGTCAGCCCCAGCATTTT
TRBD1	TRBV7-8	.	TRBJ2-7	CASTLQGAGSEQYF	TGTGCCAGCACCCTACAGGGGGCAGGTAGTGAGCAGTACTTC
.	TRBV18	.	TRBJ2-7	CASSPPRQGIRGDEQYF	TGTGCCAGCTCACCACCACGACAGGGTATAAGGGGGGACGAGCAGTACTTC
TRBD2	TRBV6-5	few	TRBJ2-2	CASSYDTSGNTGELFF	TGTGCCAGCAGTTACGATACTAGCGGGAACACCGGGGAGCTGTTTTTT
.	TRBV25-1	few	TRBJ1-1	CASSGIQGDTEAFF	TGTGCCAGCAGTGGAATACAGGGAGACACTGAAGCTTTCTTT
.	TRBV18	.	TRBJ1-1	CASSPDRPNTEAFF	TGTGCCAGCTCACCCGACAGGCCGAACACTGAAGCTTTCTTT
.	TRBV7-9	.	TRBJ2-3	CASSLGPHRTTDTQYF	TGTGCCAGCAGCTTAGGTCCCCACAGAACCACAGATACGCAGTATTTT